This entry describes one TCR beta chain. The antigen this receptor binds is unknown. No per-base quality is available; no much larger clone lies one base away. TCRbeta CDR3 regions were amplified from genomic DNA by means of the immunoSEQ Assay, a bias-controlled multiplex PCR. Turning to the authors' computational methods: The number of nucleated cells in each sample was estimated from the amplification of reference gene primers within the assay. To quantify the absolute abundance of each unique TCRbeta CDR3 rearrangement, sequence reads were collapsed and filtered. For each sample, productive Simpson clonality was calculated by taking the square root of Simpson's diversity index across productive rearrangements. What TCRdb holds here is the immuneACCESS table cut down to in-frame rearrangements. Part of the clones is not present; checked against another copy, under half of the missing clones reflect an unresolved V gene, and the others are unexplained. For V, J and clone size, that table is used; D and trimming come from the DNA. This sample holds roughly 350,000 clones; 85% to 90% were observed only once. Jointly, the top ten make up under 5% of the sample.

These data belong to a study of blood T cell repertoires in COVID-19 (dated by TCRdb to 2020 to 2022). Looking at the study overall: Collaborator samples came from the United States, Italy and Spain and covered acute and convalescent phases of COVID-19. A freely available public database, intended as a resource for researchers studying the immune response to SARS-CoV-2, is where the repertoires were released. Where HLA class I and class II types were available, the types were taken from metadata supplied by the sample provider, not from assay-based typing. The prospective study material was composed of cDNA or gDNA derived from T cells, B-cell-depleted T cells, or PBMCs. The sample metadata nearly always contained a de-identified subject ID, COVID-19 status, age in years and sex. Deeply sampled blood TCRbeta repertoires from subjects exposed to, actively infected with, or recovered from COVID-19 were included in the dataset. Samples came from the ongoing ImmuneRACE study (first 160 participants) plus 1,254 subjects from 6 global collaborators.

Between the V and J ends, shortened by 0 bases and 4 bases respectively, the junction contains 8 bases. The CDR3 covers 15 residues, taking in both the cysteine and the phenylalanine. Only the CDR3 DNA is retained, 45 bases long and in frame from the first base. Based on the germline V gene, the CDR1 and CDR2 sequences are SGHRS and YFSETQ. What the authors observed across the whole study: How much clinical and demographic metadata was included differed by source and by participant, and the metadata was provided uncurated.

The collaborating institutions used their own protocols to collect whole blood in K2EDTA tubes. For TCRbeta analysis, collaborator samples were shipped as frozen whole blood, as isolated PBMCs, or as DNA extracted from either sample type. The specimen sequenced was peripheral blood. The rearrangement combines TRBV5-1 with TRBJ2-6; TRBD1 is perhaps the D gene, given 5 matching bases. The receptor was derived from a woman between 45 and 65 years old with active or convalescent COVID-19. The CDR3 protein: CASSLVQAGANVLTF. Here is the DNA: TGCGCCAGCAGCTTGGTACAGGCAGGGGCCAACGTCCTGACTTTC.